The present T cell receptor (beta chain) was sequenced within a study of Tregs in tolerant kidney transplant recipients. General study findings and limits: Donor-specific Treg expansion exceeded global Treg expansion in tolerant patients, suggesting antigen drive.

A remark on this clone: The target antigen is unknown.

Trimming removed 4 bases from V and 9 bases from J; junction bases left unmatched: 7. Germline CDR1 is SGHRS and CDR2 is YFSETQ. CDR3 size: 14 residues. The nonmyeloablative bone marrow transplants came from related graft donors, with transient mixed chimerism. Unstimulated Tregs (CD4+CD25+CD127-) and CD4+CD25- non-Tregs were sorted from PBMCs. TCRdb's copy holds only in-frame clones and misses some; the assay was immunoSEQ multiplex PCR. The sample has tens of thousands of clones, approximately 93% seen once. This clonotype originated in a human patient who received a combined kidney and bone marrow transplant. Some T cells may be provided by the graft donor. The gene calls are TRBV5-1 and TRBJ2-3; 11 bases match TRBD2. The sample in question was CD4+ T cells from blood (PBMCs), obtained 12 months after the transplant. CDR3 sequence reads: CASSVSGRADTQYF. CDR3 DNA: TGCGCCAGCAGCGTTAGCGGGAGGGCCGACACGCAGTATTTT.